The text below deals with one TCR beta chain. Its target is not known. The data were obtained in a study of shared clonotypes between healthy human individuals. V was shortened by 7 bases and J by 1 base, with 13 bases between the two germline ends. In germline, CDR1 is MNHEY, CDR2 SVGAGI. The CDR3 spans 14 residues. General study results and limits: Between a few donors, naive CD4 clonotypes were shared at a level of around 4.9%.

The data were produced by immunoSEQ multiplex PCR, yet TCRdb's version contains in-frame clones alone and is incomplete. The data show some 900,000 clones, approximately 80% seen once. Input material: memory CD4+ T cells sorted from blood. Subset of the sample: CD45RA-negative fraction. The chain couples TRBV6-5 to TRBJ1-1; the D gene is possibly TRBD1 (6 bases). The receptor was derived from a man aged 18 to 30 in good health. For the CDR3, the DNA is TGTGCCAGCAAGGGGGGCGGGTCGAACACTGAAGCTTTCTTT. Translating it yields CASKGGGSNTEAFF.